One and the same sample provided the 32 T cell receptor beta chains below, sequenced in a study of blood T cell repertoires in COVID-19. Sequencing was performed with immunoSEQ multiplex PCR; in TCRdb, only in-frame clones are kept and a portion is missing. The data hold more than 50,000 clones, with roughly 80% observed a single time. Sequencing was carried out using peripheral blood. These receptor sequences come from an older woman with acute or convalescent COVID-19.

This clone turned up a few times. V is TRBV27 and J is TRBJ1-1, with 7 bases fitting TRBD1. Unmatched junction bases numbered 4, after V lost 4 bases and J lost 2 bases. CDR1 and CDR2 from the germline V gene are MNHEY and SMNVEV (reference sequence). CDR3 length: 14 residues. CDR3 loop: CASSWRQGNTEAFF. CDR3 bases: TGTGCCAGCAGTTGGCGACAGGGCAACACTGAAGCTTTCTTT.

The chain carries TRBV5-1 and TRBJ1-1; 12 nucleotides match TRBD1. The CDR3 has 16 amino acids. Germline trimming cut 2 bases from V and 5 bases from J; bases unmatched to any gene: 7. Germline values: CDR1 SGHRS, CDR2 YFSETQ. CDR3: CASSLGTGGAVTEAFF. In DNA, the CDR3 is TGCGCCAGCAGCTTAGGGACAGGGGGCGCGGTTACTGAAGCTTTCTTT. The full variable domain, in which reference TRBV5-1 and TRBJ1-1 provide the parts outside the CDR3, is KAGVTQTPRYLIKTRGQQVTLSCSPISGHRSVSWYQQTPGQGLQFLFEYFSETQRNKGNFPGRFSGRQFSNSRSEMNVSTLELGDSALYLCASSLGTGGAVTEAFFGQGTRLTVV.

This chain joins TRBV4-1 and TRBJ2-1; maybe TRBD2 (6 bases). CDR3 length equals 16 residues. V was clipped by 4 bases and J by 7 bases, with 20 bases between them. Germline V lookup: CDR1 MGHRA, CDR2 YSYEKL. The CDR3 sequence is CASSLVVGGSGNEQFF. As DNA, the CDR3 is TGCGCCAGCAGCCTAGTGGTGGGGGGTTCGGGAAATGAGCAGTTCTTC.

This chain connects TRBV12-3 or TRBV12-4 to TRBJ1-1; D unclear. There are 11 residues in the CDR3. V was trimmed by 8 bases and J by 5 bases, leaving 9 bases between them. DNA for the CDR3: TGTGCCAGCGGAGTCGGAACTGAAGCTTTCTTT. This translates into CASGVGTEAFF.

DNA of the CDR3: TGTGCCAGCAGAGACAGGGCGTATGAAGCTTTCTTT. Its translation is CASRDRAYEAFF. The rearrangement links TRBV21-1 to TRBJ1-1; the table's D gene call, TRBD1, was not cross checked with the DNA. TRBV21-1 corresponds to a pseudogene. This CDR3 has 12 residues.

The V gene is TRBV6-1, the J gene TRBJ1-2, with D hard to call. The CDR3 runs to 15 residues. Trimming took 2 bases from V and 0 from J, leaving 10 bases between them. Germline lookup yields CDR1 MNHNS and CDR2 SASEGT. The CDR3 sequence: CASSEYNGANYGYTF. Here the CDR3 DNA reads TGTGCCAGCAGTGAATATAACGGAGCTAACTATGGCTACACCTTC.

The chain recombines TRBV29-1 with TRBJ2-1; 10 nucleotides match TRBD1. The CDR3 has 16 amino acids. Germline V gene sequence: CDR1 SQVTM, CDR2 ANQGSEA. Trimming cost V 6 bases and J 7 bases; bases outside gene matches: 15. The CDR3 region has the DNA TGCAGCGTCCGTAACCCCGGGACAGGGGACCGAAATGAGCAGTTCTTC. It codes for CSVRNPGTGDRNEQFF.

J is TRBJ2-3 and V is TRBV4-1; D may be TRBD2 (6 bases). V was shortened by 1 base and J by 11 bases, with 10 bases between the two germline ends. Germline V gene lookup returns CDR1 MGHRA and CDR2 YSYEKL. The CDR3 spans 12 residues. The CDR3 region is CASSQVGTLQYF. The CDR3 region has the DNA TGCGCCAGCAGCCAAGTTGGGACTTTGCAGTATTTT.

V is TRBV6-2 or TRBV6-3 and J is TRBJ2-7; D might be TRBD1 (6 bases). The V end was cut by 0 bases, the J end by 4 bases, with 13 bases between. Germline CDR1 MNHEY, CDR2 SVGEGT. CDR3 length equals 15 residues. CDR3 sequence reads: CASSYSPVGGYEQYF. Here the CDR3 DNA reads TGTGCCAGCAGTTACTCCCCGGTAGGGGGTTACGAGCAGTACTTC.

The J gene is TRBJ2-5, the V gene TRBV5-4; 10 bases fit TRBD2. From germline, CDR1 is SGHNT and CDR2 YYREEE (reference sequence). The junction had 7 bases not matched to a gene; V was cut back by 4 bases and J by 4 bases. This CDR3 is 15 amino acids long. CDR3 protein: CASSPSPSGGETQYF. The DNA for the CDR3 is TGTGCCAGCAGCCCGTCTCCTAGCGGGGGAGAGACCCAGTACTTC.

V and J are TRBV30 and TRBJ1-2, with TRBD1 as a possible D gene (5 bases). CDR1 GTSNPN and CDR2 SVGIG come from the germline V gene (reference sequence). V lost 2 bases to trimming and J lost 5 bases, with 18 bases between them. The CDR3 runs 15 residues. The CDR3 DNA reads as TGTGCCTGGAGTCCTAACCTCCGACAGTGGTATGGCTACACCTTC. Protein sequence: CAWSPNLRQWYGYTF.

The chain couples TRBV19 to TRBJ1-5; no clear D. Between the trimmed V and J ends, which lost 4 bases and 3 bases, there was a span of 7 bases. The germline V gene encodes CDR1 LNHDA and CDR2 SQIVND (reference sequence). CDR3 size: 13 residues. The CDR3 is CASSTGLNQPQHF. DNA of the CDR3: TGTGCCAGTAGTACTGGGCTCAATCAGCCCCAGCATTTT. The variable domain in full, with the rest retrieved from reference TRBV19 and TRBJ1-5, is DGGITQSPKYLFRKEGQNVTLSCEQNLNHDAMYWYRQDPGQGLRLIYYSQIVNDFQKGDIAEGYSVSREKKESFPLTVTSAQKNPTAFYLCASSTGLNQPQHFGDGTRLSIL.

The CDR3 DNA reads TGTGCCTGGAGTGTCGGACAGTTCGCTGGAAACACCATATATTTT. Encoded protein: CAWSVGQFAGNTIYF. This chain uses TRBV30 with TRBJ1-3; possibly TRBD1 for D (6 bases). V was pared by 0 bases and J by 2 bases, with 11 bases between. CDR1 GTSNPN and CDR2 SVGIG come from the germline V gene (reference sequence). This CDR3 spans 15 amino acids.

The table lists this clone with a count of one. The chain recombines TRBV5-4 with TRBJ1-6; maybe TRBD1 (5 bases). The CDR3 sequence is 14 residues long. Trimming cost V 4 bases and J 7 bases, with 12 bases left between them. Germline V gene sequence: CDR1 SGHNT, CDR2 YYREEE (reference sequence). The CDR3, as DNA: TGTGCCAGCAGCCAGGGTGTGGACAATTCACCCCTCCACTTT. Translated, it gives CASSQGVDNSPLHF. The variable domain in full, with the rest retrieved from reference TRBV5-4 and TRBJ1-6, is ETGVTQSPTHLIKTRGQQVTLRCSSQSGHNTVSWYQQALGQGPQFIFQYYREEENGRGNFPPRFSGLQFPNYSSELNVNALELDDSALYLCASSQGVDNSPLHFGNGTRLTVT.

The gene calls are TRBV3-1 (or the pseudogene TRBV3-2) and TRBJ1-1, with D possibly being TRBD1 (5 bases). The V and J ends lost 4 bases and 5 bases respectively, with 11 bases between them. This CDR3 region has 13 residues. Per the germline V gene, CDR1 is LGHDT and CDR2 is YNNKEL (reference sequence). CDR3 sequence (DNA): TGTGCCAGCAGCCTAAAACCAGGGACTGAAGCTTTCTTT. Its translation: CASSLKPGTEAFF.

V is TRBV30 and J is TRBJ2-3; D is possibly TRBD2 (5 bases). CDR1 and CDR2 (germline): GTSNPN, SVGIG (reference sequence). The CDR3 has 13 amino acids. V lost 4 bases and J lost 6, with 14 bases in between. The chain's CDR3 is CAWNIERVDTQYF. CDR3 nucleotide sequence: TGTGCCTGGAATATCGAGAGGGTTGATACGCAGTATTTT.

V and J are TRBV3-1 (or the pseudogene TRBV3-2) and TRBJ1-2; D unresolved. The CDR3 spans 11 residues. CDR1 is LGHDT and CDR2 is YNNKEL in the germline V gene (reference sequence). Trimming took 4 bases from V and 8 from J, leaving 8 bases between them. The CDR3 DNA reads TGTGCCAGCAGCCCGGGGAGAGGCTACACCTTC. Translating it yields CASSPGRGYTF.

This clone was seen more than once but under ten times. V and J are TRBV6-5 and TRBJ1-5; the match to TRBD1 covers 11 bases. Germline V gives CDR1 MNHEY, CDR2 SVGAGI. The CDR3 contains 15 residues. V lost 6 bases and J lost 4; bases outside the gene matches: 5. CDR3: CASSPGTGGNQPQHF. CDR3 bases: TGTGCCAGCAGCCCCGGGACAGGGGGAAATCAGCCCCAGCATTTT.

This chain joins TRBV5-5 and TRBJ2-1; 11 nucleotides align to TRBD2. Trimming removed 0 bases from V and 9 bases from J; junction bases left unmatched: 8. CDR3 length equals 16 residues. Germline V gene sequence: CDR1 SGHKS, CDR2 YYEKEE (reference sequence). In nucleotides, the CDR3 is TGTGCCAGCAGCTTGGCTTTAGGGACTAGCGGTCTTGAGCAGTTCTTC. Encoded protein: CASSLALGTSGLEQFF.

The DNA for the CDR3 is TGTGCCATCAGTGAACAGATCACGGAACAAGCTTTCTTT. As protein: CAISEQITEQAFF. This sequence joins TRBV10-3 and TRBJ1-1; D is undetermined. The length of the CDR3 is 13 residues. Trimming shortened V by 3 bases and J by 9 bases, and 14 bases separated the two germline ends. CDR1 and CDR2 from the germline V gene are ENHRY and SYGVKD.

J is TRBJ1-2 and V is TRBV6-1; a weak D match, TRBD1 (5 bases). Trimming left V 2 bases short and J 6 bases short, with 13 bases between. Germline values: CDR1 MNHNS, CDR2 SASEGT. CDR3 length: 14 amino acids. This chain's CDR3 is CASSETGRVNGYTF. Here the CDR3 DNA reads TGTGCCAGCAGTGAAACAGGCCGCGTCAATGGCTACACCTTC.

The chain recombines TRBV27 with TRBJ1-2; D is ambiguous. The CDR3 runs to 14 residues. Trimming removed 1 base at V and 7 bases at J, with 13 bases between. The V gene's germline CDR1 is MNHEY and CDR2 SMNVEV (reference sequence). CDR3 region: CASSLLGREGGYTF. The CDR3 DNA sequence: TGTGCCAGCAGTTTATTAGGCCGGGAGGGTGGCTACACCTTC.

This clone was found a few times. The CDR3 loop is CASSPDSRSDTQYF. CDR3 in DNA: TGTGCCAGCAGCCCGGACAGCCGATCAGATACGCAGTATTTT. The chain is built from TRBV7-2 and TRBJ2-3; a weak D match, TRBD1 (6 bases). V lost 5 bases to trimming and J lost 4 bases, with 13 bases between them. The CDR3 has 14 residues. Per germline, CDR1 SGHTA and CDR2 FQGNSA.

The chain is built from TRBV9 and TRBJ1-1, with a tentative D call TRBD1 (5 bases). V lost 0 bases and J lost 5, with 14 bases in between. This CDR3 contains 15 residues. Germline V gene sequence: CDR1 SGDLS, CDR2 YYNGEE. Written as DNA, the CDR3 is TGTGCCAGCAGCGTAGCGGGGGGAGGGCGGACTGAAGCTTTCTTT. It codes for CASSVAGGGRTEAFF.

Only one count was recorded for this clone. V and J are TRBV24-1 and TRBJ2-1, with D uncertain. The CDR3 contains 12 residues. Looked up from germline, CDR1 is KGHDR and CDR2 is SFDVKD. V was trimmed by 5 bases and J by 7 bases, leaving 8 bases between them. The CDR3 reads CATSVGRNEQFF. In DNA form, the CDR3 reads TGTGCCACCAGTGTTGGCAGAAATGAGCAGTTCTTC.

This clone occurred a few times. The V and J genes are TRBV4-1 and TRBJ1-5, with D perhaps matching TRBD1 (5 bases). The V gene lost 2 bases and the J gene lost 0 bases, with 8 bases spanning the gap. Germline-derived CDR1 and CDR2 are MGHRA and YSYEKL. The CDR3 runs to 15 residues. The CDR3 spells CASSQLQVSNQPQHF. The DNA for the CDR3 is TGCGCCAGCAGCCAACTACAGGTTAGCAATCAGCCCCAGCATTTT.

This chain uses TRBV7-9 with TRBJ2-1; 9 nucleotides align to TRBD2. This CDR3 comprises 15 residues. V was clipped by 1 base and J by 5 bases; unmatched bases: 3. The V gene's germline CDR1 is SEHNR and CDR2 FQNEAQ (reference sequence). Written as DNA, the CDR3 is TGTGCCAGCAGCTTAGTGCGGGGGGGACACAATGAGCAGTTCTTC. Protein sequence: CASSLVRGGHNEQFF.

The chain has TRBV9 and TRBJ1-5, with D tentatively TRBD1 (5 bases). Germline V CDR1 and CDR2: SGDLS, YYNGEE. Trimming stripped 1 base from V and 2 bases from J, with 10 bases between. The CDR3 spans 15 residues. This CDR3 reads CASSVSGSGNQPQHF. CDR3 sequence (DNA): TGTGCCAGCAGCGTATCAGGGTCCGGCAATCAGCCCCAGCATTTT. Full variable domain (rest looked up from reference TRBV9 and TRBJ1-5): DSGVTQTPKHLITATGQRVTLRCSPRSGDLSVYWYQQSLDQGLQFLIQYYNGEERAKGNILERFSAQQFPDLHSELNLSSLELGDSALYFCASSVSGSGNQPQHFGDGTRLSIL.

This rearrangement joins TRBV19 to TRBJ1-6; the D gene is possibly TRBD1 (5 bases). Germline-derived CDR1 and CDR2 are LNHDA and SQIVND (reference sequence). V was clipped by 1 base and J by 12 bases, with 19 bases between them. This CDR3 has 16 amino acids. CDR3 bases: TGTGCCAGTAGTATAGGTTCCCGGGGACCGCGGGGACCCCTCCACTTT. This translates into CASSIGSRGPRGPLHF. Using reference TRBV19 and TRBJ1-6 for the parts outside the CDR3, the full variable domain is DGGITQSPKYLFRKEGQNVTLSCEQNLNHDAMYWYRQDPGQGLRLIYYSQIVNDFQKGDIAEGYSVSREKKESFPLTVTSAQKNPTAFYLCASSIGSRGPRGPLHFGNGTRLTVT.

This clone was recorded once. V and J are TRBV11-1 and TRBJ1-2; D is ambiguous. Trimming stripped 5 bases from V and 0 bases from J, with 7 bases between. Germline V gene lookup returns CDR1 SGHAT and CDR2 FQDESV (reference sequence). This CDR3 region has 13 residues. CDR3: CASSTSANYGYTF. CDR3 DNA: TGTGCCAGCAGCACATCTGCTAACTATGGCTACACCTTC.

The rearrangement links TRBV15 to TRBJ1-1; TRBD1 aligns across 8 bases. In germline, CDR1 is LNHNV, CDR2 YYDKDF (reference sequence). CDR3 length equals 15 residues. Trimming took 1 base from V and 4 from J; bases not matched to a gene: 5. CDR3 residues: CATSRAGQGGTEAFF. Written as DNA, the CDR3 is TGTGCCACCAGCAGAGCCGGACAGGGAGGCACTGAAGCTTTCTTT.

This clone was picked up a small number of times. The rearrangement joins TRBV24-1 to TRBJ2-3, with 11 nucleotides matching TRBD2. CDR1 and CDR2 from the germline V gene are KGHDR and SFDVKD. The CDR3 is 15 residues long. After removal of 4 bases from V and 1 base from J, the junction contained 0 bases not matched to a gene. The CDR3 coding sequence is TGTGCCACCAGTGAGGGACTAGCGGGCACAGATACGCAGTATTTT. Encoded protein: CATSEGLAGTDTQYF.